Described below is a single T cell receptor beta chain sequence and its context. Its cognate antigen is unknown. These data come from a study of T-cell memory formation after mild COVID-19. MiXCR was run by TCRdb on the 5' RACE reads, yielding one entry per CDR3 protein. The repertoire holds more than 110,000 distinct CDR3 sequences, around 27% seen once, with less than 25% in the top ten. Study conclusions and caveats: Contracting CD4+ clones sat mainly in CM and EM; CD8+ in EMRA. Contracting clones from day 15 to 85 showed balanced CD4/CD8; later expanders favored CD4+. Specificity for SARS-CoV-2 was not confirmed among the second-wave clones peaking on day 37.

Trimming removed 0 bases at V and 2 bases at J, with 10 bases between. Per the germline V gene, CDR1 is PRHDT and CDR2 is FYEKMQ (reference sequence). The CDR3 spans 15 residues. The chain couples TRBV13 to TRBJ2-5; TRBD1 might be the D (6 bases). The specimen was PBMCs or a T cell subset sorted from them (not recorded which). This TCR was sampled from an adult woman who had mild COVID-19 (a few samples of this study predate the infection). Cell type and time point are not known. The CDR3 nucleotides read TGTGCCAGCAGCTTAGGGGGGGCGGATCAAGAGACCCAGTACTTC. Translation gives CASSLGGADQETQYF.